What follows is one T cell receptor (beta chain) and its context. Its antigen is not known. This specimen comes from a study of cytomegalovirus exposure and HLA in healthy donors. On the study more broadly: In a later analysis, the 120 or so validation repertoires were reported to have used the same platform as the approximately 670 first-cohort repertoires. Study-wide results and caveats: Specificity for CMV antigens was confirmed in vitro for a few of the CMV-associated chains. Later, an analysis found that TCR clusters from the first cohort tended to co-occur in the 110 or so validation repertoires. The authors enumerated 150 to 200 TCR beta chains as linked to cytomegalovirus.

Profiling relied on immunoSEQ multiplex PCR, and the TCRdb table lists in-frame clones only, not all of them. Of roughly 52,000 clones in the sample, about nine tenths are singletons; the top ten hold about 7%. This TCR was recovered from a woman aged 30 to 39 in good health and CMV-seronegative. The specimen sequenced was PBMCs.

The CDR3 sequence is CASSEWSGAYNEQFF. As DNA, the CDR3 is TGTGCCAGCAGTGAGTGGAGCGGAGCCTACAATGAGCAGTTCTTC. The chain combines TRBV2 with TRBJ2-1, with D possibly being TRBD2 (5 bases). The V and J ends lost 3 bases and 2 bases respectively, with 11 bases between them. The CDR3 spans 15 residues. Per germline, CDR1 SNHLY and CDR2 FYNNEI.